This T cell receptor (beta chain) emerged from a study of Ad26.COV2.S vaccination and SARS-CoV-2 variants. Study background: By the intramuscular route, Ad26.COV2.S was given once, or twice 56 days apart.

Profiling relied on immunoSEQ multiplex PCR, and the TCRdb table lists in-frame clones only, not all of them. Of around 240,000 clones in the sample, approximately 90% are singletons; the top ten hold around 10%. This sample's treatment: over 15 received Ad26.COV2.S at low or high dose, single or two shots; about 5 received placebo; per-sample allocation not given. Samples were taken on day 63 after the first vaccine or placebo injection. The vaccine antigen was prefusion-stabilized Wuhan SARS-CoV-2 spike. Germline CDR1 KGHDR, CDR2 SFDVKD. This CDR3 is built from 13 residues. V dropped 3 bases and J dropped 4 bases, with 8 bases sitting between them. As regards this clone: The identical CDR3 is also encoded by other nucleotide sequences in the sample.

The TCR was taken from a person aged 18 to 59 who received the Ad26.COV2.S COVID-19 vaccine or a placebo. The sequenced sample was peripheral blood, obtained in a trial of Ad26.COV2.S vaccine versus placebo. The V gene is TRBV24-1, the J gene TRBJ1-2; no reliable D call. CDR3 nucleotides: TGTGCCACCAGTGATCCTGACTTCTATGGCTACACCTTC. Protein product: CATSDPDFYGYTF.